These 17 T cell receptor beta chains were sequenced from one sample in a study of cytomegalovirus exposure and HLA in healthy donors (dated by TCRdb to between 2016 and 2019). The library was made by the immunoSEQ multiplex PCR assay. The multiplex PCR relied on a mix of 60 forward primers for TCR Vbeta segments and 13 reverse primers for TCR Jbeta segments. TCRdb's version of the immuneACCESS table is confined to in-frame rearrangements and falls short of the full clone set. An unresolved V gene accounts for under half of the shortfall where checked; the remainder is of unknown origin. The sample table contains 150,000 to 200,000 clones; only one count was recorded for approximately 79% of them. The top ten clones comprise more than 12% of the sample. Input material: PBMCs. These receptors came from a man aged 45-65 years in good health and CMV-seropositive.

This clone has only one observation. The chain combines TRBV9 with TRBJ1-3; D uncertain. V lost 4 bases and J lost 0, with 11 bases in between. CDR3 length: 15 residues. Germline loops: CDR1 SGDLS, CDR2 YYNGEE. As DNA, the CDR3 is TGTGCCAGCAGCCCCCGTGTCAGCTCTGGAAACACCATATATTTT. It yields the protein CASSPRVSSGNTIYF.

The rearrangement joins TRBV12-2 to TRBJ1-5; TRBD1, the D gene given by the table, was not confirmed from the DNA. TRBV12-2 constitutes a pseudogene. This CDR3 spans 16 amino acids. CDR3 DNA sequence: TGTGCAAGTCGCCTACGGACAGGGTTTGGCAATCAGCCCCAGCATTTT. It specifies CASRLRTGFGNQPQHF.

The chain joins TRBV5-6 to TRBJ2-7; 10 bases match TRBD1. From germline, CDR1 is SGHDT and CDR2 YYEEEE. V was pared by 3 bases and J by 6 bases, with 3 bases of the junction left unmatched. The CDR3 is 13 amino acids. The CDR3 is CASSYGTGAEQYV. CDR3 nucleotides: TGTGCCAGCAGCTACGGGACAGGGGCCGAGCAGTACGTC.

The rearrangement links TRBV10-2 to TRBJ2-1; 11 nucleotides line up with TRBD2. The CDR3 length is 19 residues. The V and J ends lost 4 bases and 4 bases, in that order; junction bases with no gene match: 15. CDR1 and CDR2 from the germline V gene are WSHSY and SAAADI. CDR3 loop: CASSGLAGGREGAYNEQFF. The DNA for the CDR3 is TGCGCCAGCAGTGGATTAGCGGGGGGGCGGGAAGGGGCTTACAATGAGCAGTTCTTC.

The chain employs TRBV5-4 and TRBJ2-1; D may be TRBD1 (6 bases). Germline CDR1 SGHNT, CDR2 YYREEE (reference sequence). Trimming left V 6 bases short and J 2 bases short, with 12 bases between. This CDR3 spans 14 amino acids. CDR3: CASKGQSTYNEQFF. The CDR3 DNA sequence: TGTGCCAGCAAAGGACAGAGTACCTACAATGAGCAGTTCTTC.

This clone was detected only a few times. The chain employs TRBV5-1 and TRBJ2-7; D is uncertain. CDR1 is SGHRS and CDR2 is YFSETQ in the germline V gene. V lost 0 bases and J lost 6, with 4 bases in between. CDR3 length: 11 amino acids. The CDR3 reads CASSLGGEQYF. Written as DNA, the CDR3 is TGCGCCAGCAGCTTGGGCGGCGAGCAGTACTTC.

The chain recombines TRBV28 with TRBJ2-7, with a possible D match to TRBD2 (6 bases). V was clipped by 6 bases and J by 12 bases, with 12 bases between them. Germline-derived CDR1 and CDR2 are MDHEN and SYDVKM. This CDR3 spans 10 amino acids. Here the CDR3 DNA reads TGTGCCAGCAGCGGGGGAGATAGGTACTTC. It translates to CASSGGDRYF. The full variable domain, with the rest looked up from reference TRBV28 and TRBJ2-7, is DVKVTQSSRYLVKRTGEKVFLECVQDMDHENMFWYRQDPGLGLRLIYFSYDVKMKEKGDIPEGYSVSREKKERFSLILESASTNQTSMYLCASSGGDRYFGPGTRLTVT.

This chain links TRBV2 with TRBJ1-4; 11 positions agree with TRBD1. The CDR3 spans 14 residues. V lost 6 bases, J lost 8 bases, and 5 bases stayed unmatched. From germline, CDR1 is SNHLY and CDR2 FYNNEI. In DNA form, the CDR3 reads TGTGCCAGCAGCACGGACAGGGGGCACGAAAAACTGTTTTTT. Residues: CASSTDRGHEKLFF.

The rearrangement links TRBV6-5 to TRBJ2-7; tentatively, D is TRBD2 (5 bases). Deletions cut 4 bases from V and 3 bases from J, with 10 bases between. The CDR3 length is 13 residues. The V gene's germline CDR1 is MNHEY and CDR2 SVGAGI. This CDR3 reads CASSSGILYEQYF. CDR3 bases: TGTGCCAGCAGTTCCGGGATCCTCTACGAGCAGTACTTC.

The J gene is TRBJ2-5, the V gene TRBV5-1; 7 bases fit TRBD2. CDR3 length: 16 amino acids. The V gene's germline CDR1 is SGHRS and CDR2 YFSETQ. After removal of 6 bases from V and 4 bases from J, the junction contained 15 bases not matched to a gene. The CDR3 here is CASTLLAGEIGETQYF. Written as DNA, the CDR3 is TGCGCCAGCACTCTACTGGCGGGGGAAATAGGAGAGACCCAGTACTTC.

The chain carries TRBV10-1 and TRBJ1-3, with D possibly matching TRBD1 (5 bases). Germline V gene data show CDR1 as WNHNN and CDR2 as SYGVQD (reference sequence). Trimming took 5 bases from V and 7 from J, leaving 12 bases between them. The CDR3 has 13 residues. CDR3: CASSLDKGNTIYF. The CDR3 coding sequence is TGCGCCAGCAGTCTGGACAAAGGGAACACCATATATTTT.

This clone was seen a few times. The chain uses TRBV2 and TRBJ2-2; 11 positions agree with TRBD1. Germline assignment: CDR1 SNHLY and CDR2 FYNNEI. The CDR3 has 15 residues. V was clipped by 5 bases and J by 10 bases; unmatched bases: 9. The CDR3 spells CASSNLGQGAKELFF. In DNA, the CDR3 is TGTGCCAGCAGTAACCTCGGACAGGGGGCTAAGGAGCTGTTTTTT.

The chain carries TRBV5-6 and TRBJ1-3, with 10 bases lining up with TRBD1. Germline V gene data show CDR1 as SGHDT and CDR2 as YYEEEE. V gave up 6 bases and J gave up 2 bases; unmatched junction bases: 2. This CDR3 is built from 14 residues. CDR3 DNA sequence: TGTGCCAGCACAGGACAGGGGGCTGGAAACACCATATATTTT. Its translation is CASTGQGAGNTIYF.

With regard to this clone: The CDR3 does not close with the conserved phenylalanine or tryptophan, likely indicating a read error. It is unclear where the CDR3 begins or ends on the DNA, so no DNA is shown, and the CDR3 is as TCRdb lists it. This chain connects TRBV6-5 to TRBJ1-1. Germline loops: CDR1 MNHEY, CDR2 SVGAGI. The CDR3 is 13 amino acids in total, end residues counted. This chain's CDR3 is CASTDLTGGISLL.

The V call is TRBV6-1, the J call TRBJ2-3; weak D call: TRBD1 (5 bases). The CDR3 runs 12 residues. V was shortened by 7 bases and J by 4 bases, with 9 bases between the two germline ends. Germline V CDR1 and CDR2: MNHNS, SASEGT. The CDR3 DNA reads TGTGCCAGCACCCAGGGTCCAGATACGCAGTATTTT. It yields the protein CASTQGPDTQYF.

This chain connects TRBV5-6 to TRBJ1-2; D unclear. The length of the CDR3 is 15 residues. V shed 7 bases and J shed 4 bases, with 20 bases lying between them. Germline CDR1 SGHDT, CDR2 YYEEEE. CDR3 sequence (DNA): TGTGCCAGCGGCCAACGGAACAGCCTTTTCTATGGCTACACCTTC. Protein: CASGQRNSLFYGYTF.

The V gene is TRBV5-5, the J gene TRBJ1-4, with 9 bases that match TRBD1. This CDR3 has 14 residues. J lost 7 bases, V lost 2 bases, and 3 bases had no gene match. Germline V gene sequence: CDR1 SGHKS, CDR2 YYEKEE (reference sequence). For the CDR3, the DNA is TGTGCCAGCAGCTTCCGGGACAGGGTTGAAAAACTGTTTTTT. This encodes CASSFRDRVEKLFF.